These T cell receptor beta chains were read from a single sample in a study of post-analysis software for immune sequencing data. A single record per CDR3 protein comes from TCRdb applying MiXCR to the PCR reads. This table holds roughly 670,000 distinct CDR3 sequences, 55% to 70% found once. Sequenced input: blood. All receptors come from a girl aged 2-9 years with multiple sclerosis. Both conserved end residues are part of each CDR3. A D gene is named only where the DNA matches it firmly. Expanded clones are given a class, and other clones once, few, many or no size at all.

13	.	TRBV5-1	.	TRBJ2-1	TGCGCCAGCAGGGGGACGCAATACAATGAGCAGTTCTTC	CASRGTQYNEQFF
14	few	TRBV5-5	TRBD1	TRBJ2-7	TGTGCCAGCCCCCCCGTGGACAGGGTCTACGAGCAGTACTTC	CASPPVDRVYEQYF
13	.	TRBV2	.	TRBJ2-3	TGTGCCAGCCGGGACCAACGCACAGATACGCAGTATTTT	CASRDQRTDTQYF
13	few	TRBV7-3	.	TRBJ2-1	TGTGCCAGCAGCTTAGGGGAGTGGAATGAGCAGTTCTTC	CASSLGEWNEQFF
12	few	TRBV2	TRBD1	TRBJ2-7	TGTGCCAGCAGTGCGGACAGGGGCGAGCAGTACTTC	CASSADRGEQYF
16	.	TRBV5-1	.	TRBJ2-7	TGCGCCAGCAGCCCGGCTAGTTTTGTCGGAGACTACGAGCAGTACTTC	CASSPASFVGDYEQYF
16	few	TRBV9	TRBD2	TRBJ2-3	TGTGCCAGCAGCCGGGCGGCGGGAGAGCACACAGATACGCAGTATTTT	CASSRAAGEHTDTQYF
13	.	TRBV5-1	.	TRBJ2-3	TGCGCCAGCAGCCCCACCCCCACAGATACGCAGTATTTT	CASSPTPTDTQYF
16	.	TRBV7-2	TRBD1	TRBJ2-5	TGTGCCAGCAGCTCACAGGGGGTGGGGGGTCAAGAGACCCAGTACTTC	CASSSQGVGGQETQYF
15	.	TRBV20-1	.	TRBJ2-1	TGCAGTGCGGAACCCAGACAGAGCTCCTACAATGAGCAGTTCTTC	CSAEPRQSSYNEQFF
14	few	TRBV20-1	.	TRBJ1-6	TGCAGTGCTAGAGATGCACTTAATAATTCACCCCTCCACTTT	CSARDALNNSPLHF
20	.	TRBV13	TRBD2	TRBJ2-1	TGTGCCAGCAGCTTACAGTTAGCGGGAGGAGCCACGAGCTCCTACAATGAGCAGTTCTTC	CASSLQLAGGATSSYNEQFF
15	.	TRBV27	TRBD1	TRBJ2-7	TGTGCCAGCAGTTTAGTTGGGACAGGGTCCCACGAGCAGTACTTC	CASSLVGTGSHEQYF
12	few	TRBV10-3	.	TRBJ1-2	TGTGCCATCAGTGTCCCTAACTATGGCTACACCTTC	CAISVPNYGYTF
13	.	TRBV6-2/TRBV6-3	.	TRBJ2-2	TGTGCCAGCAGTCCTACGAGGGTCGGGGAGCTGTTTTTT	CASSPTRVGELFF
15	.	TRBV5-1	.	TRBJ1-2	TGCGCCAGCAGCTTGGATAGGGGGGAATACTATGGCTACACCTTC	CASSLDRGEYYGYTF
15	.	TRBV7-9	TRBD2	TRBJ2-1	TGTGCCAGCAGCTCCGGGACTAGCGACTACAATGAGCAGTTCTTC	CASSSGTSDYNEQFF
15	.	TRBV5-5	.	TRBJ2-7	TGTGCCAGCACCCCCGTGCTAGCCGGCTCCTACGAGCAGTACTTC	CASTPVLAGSYEQYF
16	few	TRBV12-3/TRBV12-4	.	TRBJ2-3	TGTGCCAGCAGTTTAGCGCTTGAGGGGTGGACAGATACGCAGTATTTT	CASSLALEGWTDTQYF
15	.	TRBV5-1	.	TRBJ2-7	TGCGCCAGCAGCTTGGGGGAGGCGGTTACCTACGGGCAGTACTTC	CASSLGEAVTYGQYF
12	.	TRBV29-1	.	TRBJ2-7	TGCAGCGTTGGTCGTCTGGAGAACGAGCAGTACTTC	CSVGRLENEQYF
15	.	TRBV6-5	TRBD1	TRBJ1-5	TGTGCCAGCAGCCGCGACAGGGCCAGCAATCAGCCCCAGCATTTT	CASSRDRASNQPQHF
14	.	TRBV13	TRBD1	TRBJ2-7	TGTGCCAGCAGCTCGCGACAGGGGACCAACGAGCAGTACTTC	CASSSRQGTNEQYF
14	few	TRBV2	.	TRBJ1-2	TGTGCCAGCAGTGAAGTAAAGGGGGGCTATGGCTACACCTTC	CASSEVKGGYGYTF
14	.	TRBV6-2/TRBV6-3	TRBD2	TRBJ2-5	TGTGCCAGCGCAAGCGGGGGGAAGGCCGAGACCCAGTACTTC	CASASGGKAETQYF
15	.	TRBV10-3	TRBD1	TRBJ2-1	TGTGCCATCAGTGACAAGGGACAGTGGAACAATGAGCAGTTCTTC	CAISDKGQWNNEQFF
13	few	TRBV5-1	.	TRBJ2-1	TGTGCCAGCAGCTTTGGCAGAGACAATGAGCAGTTCTTC	CASSFGRDNEQFF
17	.	TRBV7-6	.	TRBJ1-6	TGTGCCAGCAGCTTAGCGGGGCACCCTCCGTTGGATTCACCCCTCCACTTT	CASSLAGHPPLDSPLHF
16	.	TRBV6-2/TRBV6-3	.	TRBJ2-5	TGTGCCAGCAGTTTGTGGTCTACAACGTACCAAGAGACCCAGTACTTC	CASSLWSTTYQETQYF
14	.	TRBV20-1	.	TRBJ2-4	TGCAGTGCCGCCAGTCGACAGGCCAAAAACATTCAGTACTTC	CSAASRQAKNIQYF
14	.	TRBV25-1	.	TRBJ2-7	TGTGCCAGCAGTGCGGGGGACTTAAACTACGAGCAGTACTTC	CASSAGDLNYEQYF
14	few	TRBV12-3/TRBV12-4	TRBD2	TRBJ2-1	TGTGCCAGCAGTTTGCTCGCGGGGGGCTTGGAGCAGTTCTTC	CASSLLAGGLEQFF
16	.	TRBV20-1	TRBD2	TRBJ2-5	TGCAGTGCTACCCTTACTAGCGGGGGGTTACAAGAGACCCAGTACTTC	CSATLTSGGLQETQYF
13	.	TRBV3-1	.	TRBJ1-2	TGTGCCAGCAGCCAAGGCGGGGTATTGGGCTACACCTTC	CASSQGGVLGYTF
14	few	TRBV2	TRBD1	TRBJ1-2	TGTGCCAGCATCTTTCGGACAGGGGGCTATGGCTACACCTTC	CASIFRTGGYGYTF
16	.	TRBV7-7	TRBD1	TRBJ1-2	TGTGCTAGCAGCCTACCCCGGGACAGGCAAGTCTATGGCTACACCTTC	CASSLPRDRQVYGYTF
15	.	TRBV10-3	TRBD1	TRBJ2-1	TGTGCCATCAGAGGGACAGGGAAGCTTGACAGTGAGCAGTTCTTC	CAIRGTGKLDSEQFF
18	.	TRBV7-3	.	TRBJ2-7	TGTGCCAGCAGCTTAAGGAGGAGCCAGGGGAGATCAGGCTACGAGCAGTACTTC	CASSLRRSQGRSGYEQYF
17	.	TRBV10-2	TRBD1	TRBJ2-5	TGCGCCAGCAAGAACATTCGGGGACAGGGGGGCGCAGAGACCCAGTACTTC	CASKNIRGQGGAETQYF
19	once	TRBV12-3/TRBV12-4	TRBD2	TRBJ2-1	TGTGCCAGCAGTCCCCGGGGACTAGCGGGAGGAAAATCCTACAATGAGCAGTTCTTC	CASSPRGLAGGKSYNEQFF
15	few	TRBV9	.	TRBJ2-6	TGTGCCAGCATGTACGGAAGCTCTGGGGCCAACGTCCTGACTTTC	CASMYGSSGANVLTF
15	few	TRBV29-1	TRBD2	TRBJ2-5	TGCAGCGCTCGTTTAGCGGGAGGGCGGGTGGAGACCCAGTACTTC	CSARLAGGRVETQYF
15	.	TRBV10-3	TRBD1	TRBJ2-3	TGTGCCATCAGTGATATGGACAGGGAAACAGATACGCAGTATTTT	CAISDMDRETDTQYF
18	.	TRBV5-1	TRBD2	TRBJ2-5	TGCGCCAGCAGCCCAACGACTAGCGGGGGATCATACCAAGAGACCCAGTACTTC	CASSPTTSGGSYQETQYF
14	.	TRBV6-5	.	TRBJ1-5	TGTGCCAGCAGTTACGCCGGGGATGGTCAGCCCCAGCATTTT	CASSYAGDGQPQHF
14	.	TRBV24-1	.	TRBJ2-1	TGTGCCACCAGTGATTCCCGGGGGGCCAATGAGCAGTTCTTC	CATSDSRGANEQFF
13	.	TRBV6-1	.	TRBJ2-4	TGTGCCAGCGGAGAAACAGGGCGGAACATTCAGTACTTC	CASGETGRNIQYF
15	.	TRBV3-1	TRBD1	TRBJ2-7	TGTGCCAGCAGCCAGGGCCCGGGACAGACCTACGAGCAGTACTTC	CASSQGPGQTYEQYF
18	.	TRBV7-3	TRBD1	TRBJ1-1	TGTGCCAGCAGCTTACGAGGGGGCTTGCTTCGGACGAACACTGAAGCTTTCTTT	CASSLRGGLLRTNTEAFF
13	.	TRBV27	.	TRBJ2-7	TGTGCCAGCAGTTTATCGTGGGGCTACGAGCAGTACTTC	CASSLSWGYEQYF
12	.	TRBV19	.	TRBJ1-2	TGTGCCAGTAGTGCCCCTAACTATGGCTACACCTTC	CASSAPNYGYTF
12	.	TRBV12-3/TRBV12-4	TRBD1	TRBJ2-1	TGTGCCAGCAGTGAAACAGGGGGAGGTCGGTTCTTC	CASSETGGGRFF
15	.	TRBV27	TRBD1	TRBJ1-2	TGTGCCAGCAGAAGCACAGGGGGTAACTACTATGGCTACACCTTC	CASRSTGGNYYGYTF
14	.	TRBV11-2	TRBD1	TRBJ2-1	TGTGCCAGCAGCTTGGACAGGGGAGACAATGAGCAGTTCTTC	CASSLDRGDNEQFF